The 14 T cell receptor beta chains below all came from one sample that was sequenced in a study of T cells in Graves' hyperthyroidism and ophthalmopathy. RNA transcripts were the template for amplifying TCR beta CDR3 regions. TCR CDR3 underwent first-round RT-PCR with the HTBI primer set. MiXCR, run by TCRdb on the multiplex PCR reads, gives a single entry per CDR3 protein. Among hundreds of thousands of distinct CDR3 sequences listed, under 15% were seen once. Input material: blood. Receptor source: a woman aged 40 to 55 with Graves' ophthalmopathy.

This clonotype was counted many times. The chain couples TRBV19 to TRBJ1-5, with 8 bases identical to TRBD1. In germline, CDR1 is LNHDA, CDR2 SQIVND (reference sequence). This CDR3 contains 14 residues. Unmatched junction bases numbered 6, after V lost 6 bases and J lost 5 bases. The CDR3 sequence: CASSYGQGYQPQHF. The DNA of the CDR3 is TGTGCCAGTAGCTACGGACAGGGTTATCAGCCCCAGCATTTT.

In this sample, this clonotype turned up many times. V gene TRBV6-1 combines with J gene TRBJ2-7; the D is unclear. This CDR3 is 11 amino acids long. Germline loops: CDR1 MNHNS, CDR2 SASEGT. Trimming cost V 3 bases and J 3 bases, with 3 bases left between them. Written as DNA, the CDR3 is TGTGCCAGCAGTGATGTCTACGAGCAGTACTTC. Its protein product is CASSDVYEQYF.

The chain employs TRBV3-1 and TRBJ2-7; no clear D. This CDR3 comprises 15 residues. The V gene's germline CDR1 is LGHDT and CDR2 YNNKEL (reference sequence). V was cut by 0 bases and J by 2 bases, with 11 bases left in between. In DNA, the CDR3 is TGTGCCAGCAGCCAAGATGTGTATTCACCCTACGAGCAGTACTTC. Its translation is CASSQDVYSPYEQYF.

This clonotype occurred many times. The V gene is TRBV7-3, the J gene TRBJ2-5, with 9 bases identical to TRBD2. Trimming took 5 bases from V and 5 from J; bases not matched to a gene: 6. This CDR3 comprises 14 residues. Germline CDR1 SGHTA, CDR2 FQGTGA. In DNA, the CDR3 is TGTGCCAGCAGCGCGGGGGGGCGCGGGGAGACCCAGTACTTC. This sequence encodes CASSAGGRGETQYF.

This clonotype occurred many times. V usage is TRBV6-1 and J usage is TRBJ1-5; unclear D gene. V lost 8 bases and J lost 5, with 13 bases in between. Germline CDR1 is MNHNS and CDR2 is SASEGT. The CDR3 runs 13 residues. The CDR3 bases are TGTGCCAGCGGAGAACGCGGAGATCAGCCCCAGCATTTT. This encodes CASGERGDQPQHF.

This clonotype showed up many times. A much more abundant neighbour one base away suggests this may be a read error. V is TRBV6-1 and J is TRBJ1-5, with D unresolved. The germline V and J ends were trimmed by 4 bases and 7 bases, with 17 bases remaining between them. Germline V gene sequence: CDR1 MNHNS, CDR2 SASEGT. This CDR3 has 15 amino acids. CDR3 DNA: TGTGCCAGCAGTGGTTGGACTGAGCCTGGGCAGCCCCAGCATTTT. Residues: CASSGWTEPGQPQHF.

The rearrangement uses TRBV19 and TRBJ2-7; TRBD2 agrees at 9 bases. Germline trimming cut 1 base from V and 5 bases from J; bases unmatched to any gene: 12. Germline-derived CDR1 and CDR2 are LNHDA and SQIVND (reference sequence). CDR3 length: 17 residues. DNA of the CDR3: TGTGCCAGTAGTATAGGTGGCGGGAGCGGGAGGCCCCACGAGCAGTACTTC. Encoded protein: CASSIGGGSGRPHEQYF.

This clonotype was found a few times. The chain uses TRBV20-1 and TRBJ2-1, with TRBD2 identical over 7 bases. Trimming removed 6 bases from V and 8 bases from J; junction bases left unmatched: 7. Germline CDR1 reads DFQATT; CDR2 reads SNEGSKA (reference sequence). The CDR3 has 12 residues. Here the CDR3 DNA reads TGCAGTGCACCCCGGCTAGCGGATGAGCAGTTCTTC. It is translated as CSAPRLADEQFF.

In its sample, this clonotype was seen many times. The chain combines TRBV7-9 with TRBJ2-7, with 11 nucleotides matching TRBD1. This CDR3 contains 12 residues. V was pared by 5 bases and J by 9 bases, with 3 bases of the junction left unmatched. CDR1 and CDR2 (germline): SEHNR, FQNEAQ (reference sequence). As DNA, the CDR3 is TGTGCCAGCAGCGCGGACAGGGGGCGGCAGTACTTC. Translating it yields CASSADRGRQYF. Combining the CDR3 with reference TRBV7-9 and TRBJ2-7 gives the whole variable domain DTGVSQNPRHKITKRGQNVTFRCDPISEHNRLYWYRQTLGQGPEFLTYFQNEAQLEKSRLLSDRFSAERPKGSFSTLEIQRTEQGDSAMYLCASSADRGRQYFGPGTRLTVT.

The J gene is TRBJ1-5, the V gene TRBV27, with 9 bases matching TRBD1. The CDR3 spans 13 residues. V was pared by 8 bases and J by 7 bases, with 6 bases of the junction left unmatched. Looked up from germline, CDR1 is MNHEY and CDR2 is SMNVEV (reference sequence). CDR3 protein: CASWGTGRQPQHF. CDR3 coding DNA: TGTGCCAGCTGGGGGACAGGGCGGCAGCCCCAGCATTTT.

As concerns this clonotype: A clone one base away is much larger, so this may be a read error. The chain is built from TRBV15 and TRBJ2-7, with D possibly matching TRBD2 (5 bases). The germline CDR1 and CDR2 sequences are LNHNV and YYDKDF (reference sequence). The CDR3 consists of 14 residues. Trimming left V 0 bases short and J 1 base short, with 7 bases between. The CDR3 nucleotides read TGTGCCACCAGCAGAGATCCGGGATCCTACGAGCAGTACTTC. Translated, it gives CATSRDPGSYEQYF.

V usage is TRBV6-5 and J usage is TRBJ1-1; TRBD1 aligns across 7 bases. Germline CDR1 and CDR2: MNHEY and SVGAGI. Losses at the gene ends were 2 bases for V and 4 bases for J; bases not matched to a gene: 4. The CDR3 totals 14 residues. The CDR3 loop reads CASSYRGLATEAFF. In DNA, the CDR3 is TGTGCCAGCAGTTACAGGGGGCTGGCCACTGAAGCTTTCTTT.

CDR3 loop: CASRDRDNTGELFF. DNA of the CDR3: TGTGCCAGCAGGGACAGGGATAACACCGGGGAGCTGTTTTTT. This chain connects TRBV3-1 to TRBJ2-2; 8 bases fit TRBD1. V dropped 6 bases and J dropped 2; count of bases not matched to a gene: 2. The V gene's germline CDR1 is LGHDT and CDR2 YNNKEL (reference sequence). This CDR3 region has 14 residues.

In this sample, this clonotype turned up many times. The chain links TRBV19 to TRBJ1-1; a possible D gene is TRBD1 (5 bases). This CDR3 contains 14 residues. V was pared by 7 bases and J by 6 bases, with 18 bases between. Looked up from germline, CDR1 is LNHDA and CDR2 is SQIVND (reference sequence). The CDR3 reads CASTDQGRPPEAFF. The CDR3 DNA reads as TGTGCCAGTACCGATCAGGGACGGCCGCCTGAAGCTTTCTTT.